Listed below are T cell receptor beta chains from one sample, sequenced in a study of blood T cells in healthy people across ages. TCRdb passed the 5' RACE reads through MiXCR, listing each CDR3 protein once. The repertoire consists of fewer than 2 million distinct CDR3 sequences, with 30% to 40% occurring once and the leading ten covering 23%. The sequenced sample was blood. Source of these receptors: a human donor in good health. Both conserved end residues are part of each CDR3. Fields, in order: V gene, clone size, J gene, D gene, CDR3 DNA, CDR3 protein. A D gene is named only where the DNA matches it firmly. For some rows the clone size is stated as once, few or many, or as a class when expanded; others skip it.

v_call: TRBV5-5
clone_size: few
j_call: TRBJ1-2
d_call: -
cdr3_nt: TGTGCCAGCAGCAGAGGTGGGCAGGGCGGCTACACCTTC
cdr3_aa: CASSRGGQGGYTF

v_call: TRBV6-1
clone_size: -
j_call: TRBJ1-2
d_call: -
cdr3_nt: TGTGCCAGTCCCAGCGGGCAGGCCGCATCATCTAACTATGGCTACACCTTC
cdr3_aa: CASPSGQAASSNYGYTF

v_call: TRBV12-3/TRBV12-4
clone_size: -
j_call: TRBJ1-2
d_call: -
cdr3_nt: TGTGCCGGCAGTTCGAAAGGGTGGTTCTATGGCTACACCTTC
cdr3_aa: CAGSSKGWFYGYTF

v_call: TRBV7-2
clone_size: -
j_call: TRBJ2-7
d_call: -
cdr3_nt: TGTGCCAGCAGTCGTAGCGGAGACAGACGTTACTACGAGCAGTACTTC
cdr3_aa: CASSRSGDRRYYEQYF

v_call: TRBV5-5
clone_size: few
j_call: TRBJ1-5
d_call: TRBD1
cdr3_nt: TGTGCCAGCAAGGACAGGACCGATAGCAATCAGCCCCAGCATTTT
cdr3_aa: CASKDRTDSNQPQHF

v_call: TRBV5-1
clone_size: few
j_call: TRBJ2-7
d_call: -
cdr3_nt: TGCGCCAGCAGCTTGGATCCGGGGAACGAGCAGTACTTC
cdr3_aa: CASSLDPGNEQYF

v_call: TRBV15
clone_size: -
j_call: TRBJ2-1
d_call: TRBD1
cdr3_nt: TGTGCCACCAGTCGGACCTCCGGGACAGGGGAGAATGAGCAGTTCTTC
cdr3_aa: CATSRTSGTGENEQFF

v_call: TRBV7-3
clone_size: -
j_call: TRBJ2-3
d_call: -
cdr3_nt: TGTGCCAGCAGCTTGAAAACCGGGCCAACAGATACGCAGTATTTT
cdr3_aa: CASSLKTGPTDTQYF

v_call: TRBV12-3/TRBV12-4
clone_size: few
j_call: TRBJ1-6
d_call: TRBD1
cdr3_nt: TGTGCCAGCAGTGAAACCTACGGGACAGGGAAACCAGGCCTCCACTTT
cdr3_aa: CASSETYGTGKPGLHF

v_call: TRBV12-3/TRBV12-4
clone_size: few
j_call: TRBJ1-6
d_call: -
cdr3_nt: TGTGCCAGCAGTTCCTCGGGCGGAAGTTCACCCCTCCACTTT
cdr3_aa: CASSSSGGSSPLHF

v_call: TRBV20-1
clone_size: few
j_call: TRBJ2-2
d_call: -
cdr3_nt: TGCAGTGCTAGAGACCCGAGGGGGGGGAACACCGGGGAGCTGTTTTTT
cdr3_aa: CSARDPRGGNTGELFF

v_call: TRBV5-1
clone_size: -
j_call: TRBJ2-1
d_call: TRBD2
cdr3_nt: TGCGCCAGCAGCGAAGCGGGGGGGCCGTTTAATGAGCAGTTCTTC
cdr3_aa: CASSEAGGPFNEQFF

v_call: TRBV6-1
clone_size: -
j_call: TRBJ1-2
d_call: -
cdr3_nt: TGTGCCAGCAGTGACGGGAATGAGGCCAATGGCTACACCTTC
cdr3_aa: CASSDGNEANGYTF

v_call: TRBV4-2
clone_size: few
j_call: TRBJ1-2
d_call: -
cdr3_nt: TGTGCCAGCAGCCAAGATCTGACCGGGGACACCGAACGTGATGGCTACACCTTC
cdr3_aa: CASSQDLTGDTERDGYTF

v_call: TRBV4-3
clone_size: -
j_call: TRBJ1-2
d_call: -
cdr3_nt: TGCGCCAGCGGCCAAGATCACGGCAGGGTCGCATATGGCTACACCTTC
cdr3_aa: CASGQDHGRVAYGYTF

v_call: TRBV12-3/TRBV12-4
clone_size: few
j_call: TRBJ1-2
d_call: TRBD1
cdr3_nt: TGTGCCAGCAGTTTTCTGGGACAGGCAGGGGGCTACACCTTC
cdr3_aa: CASSFLGQAGGYTF

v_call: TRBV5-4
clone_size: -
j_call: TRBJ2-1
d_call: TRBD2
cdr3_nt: TGTGCCAGCAGCGCCAACCTAGCGGATGAGCAGTTCTTC
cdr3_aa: CASSANLADEQFF

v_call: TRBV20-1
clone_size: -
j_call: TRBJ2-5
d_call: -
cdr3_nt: TGCAGTGCCCGGACCAATTTACAAGAGACCCAGTACTTC
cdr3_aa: CSARTNLQETQYF

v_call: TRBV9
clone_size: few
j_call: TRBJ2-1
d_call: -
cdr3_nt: TGTGCCAGCAGCGTAGACGGAACAGGGAGCTACAATGAGCAGTTCTTC
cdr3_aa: CASSVDGTGSYNEQFF

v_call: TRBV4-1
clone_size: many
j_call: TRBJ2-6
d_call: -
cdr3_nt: TGCGCCAGCAGCCAAGATCGGGGCCCGTTATCCGGGGCCAACGTCCTGACTTTC
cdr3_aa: CASSQDRGPLSGANVLTF

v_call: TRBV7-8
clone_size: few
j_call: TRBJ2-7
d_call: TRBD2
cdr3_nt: TGTGCCAGCAGCCCTTGGACTAGCCTTTCGAACGAGCAGTACTTC
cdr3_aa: CASSPWTSLSNEQYF

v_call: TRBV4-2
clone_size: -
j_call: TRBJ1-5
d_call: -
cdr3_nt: TGTGCCAGCAGCCAAGATTGGGGGGCAGGGGGCAATCAGCCCCAGCATTTT
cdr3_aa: CASSQDWGAGGNQPQHF

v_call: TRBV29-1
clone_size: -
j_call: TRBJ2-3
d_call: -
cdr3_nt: TGCGGCGTTGTGGTTAGCACAGATACGCAGTATTTT
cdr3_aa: CGVVVSTDTQYF

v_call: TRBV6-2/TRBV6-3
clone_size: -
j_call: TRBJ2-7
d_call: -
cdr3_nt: TGTGTCAGCAGTTACCCAAGCTACGAGCAGTACTTC
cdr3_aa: CVSSYPSYEQYF

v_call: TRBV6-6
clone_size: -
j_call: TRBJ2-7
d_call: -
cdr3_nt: TGTGCCAGCAGTTACTCGGACGATGGGGGGTACGAGCAGTACTTC
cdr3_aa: CASSYSDDGGYEQYF

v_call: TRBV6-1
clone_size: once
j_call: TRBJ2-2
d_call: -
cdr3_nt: TGTGCCAGCTCGACCCTGCATGTCACCGGGGAGCTGTTTTTT
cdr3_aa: CASSTLHVTGELFF

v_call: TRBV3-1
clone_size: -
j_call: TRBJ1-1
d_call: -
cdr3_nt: TGTGCCAGCCAGGAGGGGCACACTGAAGCTTTCTTT
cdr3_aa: CASQEGHTEAFF